The sequence of this T cell receptor beta chain was determined in a study of sequential checkpoint blockade in melanoma. For the study at large: First-line arms were nivolumab then ipilimumab, or the reverse, randomized 1:1. Both treatment sequences were followed by maintenance nivolumab.

This CDR3 contains 17 residues. Germline V gene lookup returns CDR1 MNHNS and CDR2 SASEGT. The V segment lost 2 bases and the J segment 14 bases; nucleotides outside the gene matches: 17. Treatment indicated: randomized to nivolumab then ipilimumab (arm A) or the reverse (arm B). No patient had prior DNA-damaging chemotherapy. Live CD3+CD8+ CD19− CD56− cells were sorted from PBMCs. Sequencing was performed with immunoSEQ multiplex PCR; in TCRdb, only in-frame clones are kept and a portion is missing. Altogether about 11,000 clones are present, approximately 72% being singletons, with the ten largest covering about 10%. This clone has more than one count but fewer than ten.

The clonotype was recovered from a human donor with melanoma. Sample: CD8+ T cells sorted from blood (inferred from file names), taken from a patient given nivolumab and ipilimumab in sequence. This rearrangement joins TRBV6-1 to TRBJ1-4, with 10 bases lining up with TRBD1. The CDR3 spells CASSEIQGDRGREFLFF. The CDR3 nucleotides are TGTGCCAGCAGTGAAATTCAAGGAGACAGGGGGCGGGAATTCCTGTTTTTT.